A single sample gave rise to the 32 T cell receptor beta chains below, sequenced in a study of molecular identifiers for immune sequencing clone quantification. TCRdb re-derived calls from the PCR reads in MiXCR, one entry per CDR3 protein. The sample shows about 630,000 distinct CDR3 sequences, 25% of them seen only once. Specimen: naive CD8+ T cells from blood, with Jurkat cell RNA spiked in. The subset denotes: FACS-sorted CD8+CD4-CCR7+CD45RA+ naive T cells. Receptors were obtained from a human donor in good health. Some libraries in this study had Jurkat cell RNA spiked in.

About this clonotype itself: This may come from a read error, since a much larger clone is one base off. The rearrangement links TRBV7-2 to TRBJ2-5; 7 positions match TRBD2. The germline V gene encodes CDR1 SGHTA and CDR2 FQGNSA. This CDR3 has 15 amino acids. The CDR3 loop reads CARSLVPGRGETQYF. CDR3 DNA: TGTGCCAGAAGCTTAGTACCAGGGCGGGGGGAGACCCAGTACTTC.

This clonotype occurred many times. This chain joins TRBV6-5 and TRBJ2-3, with D perhaps TRBD1 (6 bases). The CDR3 runs to 11 residues. Germline CDR1 MNHEY, CDR2 SVGAGI. V was cut by 11 bases and J by 2 bases, with 8 bases left in between. The CDR3: CASGDTDTQYF. DNA of the CDR3: TGTGCCTCAGGGGACACAGATACGCAGTATTTT.

J is TRBJ2-1 and V is TRBV29-1; D unclear. This CDR3 region has 11 residues. Per germline, CDR1 SQVTM and CDR2 ANQGSEA. V was pared by 4 bases and J by 7 bases, with 8 bases between. The CDR3 DNA follows: TGCAGCGTTGTCGGTATGAATGAGCAGTTCTTC. Residues: CSVVGMNEQFF.

This clonotype was recorded a few times. The chain couples TRBV5-8 to TRBJ1-1; D is uncertain. The germline CDR1 and CDR2 sequences are SGHTS and YDEGEE. The CDR3 sequence is 13 residues long. Trimming stripped 2 bases from V and 1 base from J, with 6 bases between. The CDR3 loop is CASSFAANTEAFF. CDR3 nucleotide sequence: TGTGCCAGCAGCTTCGCGGCGAACACTGAAGCTTTCTTT.

This clonotype was recorded many times. This chain connects TRBV7-2 to TRBJ2-2; possible D gene TRBD2, 6 bases. The CDR3 contains 16 residues. Germline assignment: CDR1 SGHTA and CDR2 FQGNSA. Between the trimmed V and J ends, which lost 5 bases and 2 bases, there was a span of 15 bases. The CDR3 region is CASSLRGLGNTGELFF. The CDR3 nucleotides read TGTGCCAGCAGCCTTCGGGGACTTGGAAACACCGGGGAGCTGTTTTTT.

This clonotype was counted once. One base away lies a much larger clone, so this may be a sequencing read error. The J gene is TRBJ2-7, the V gene TRBV7-9; 8 nucleotides align to TRBD1. CDR3 length: 13 amino acids. V dropped 4 bases and J dropped 5; count of bases not matched to a gene: 4. Germline assignment: CDR1 SEHNR and CDR2 FQNEAQ (reference sequence). CDR3 sequence (DNA): TGTGCCAGCAGCTCCCCGGGACAGGACGAGCAGTACTTC. This translates into CASSSPGQDEQYF.

The chain is built from TRBV4-1 and TRBJ2-7, with D uncertain. Trimming took off 0 bases at V and 3 bases at J, with 6 bases between the two ends. Germline CDR1 and CDR2: MGHRA and YSYEKL. The CDR3 sequence is 13 residues long. In DNA form, the CDR3 reads TGCGCCAGCAGCCAAGAGATCAACTACGAGCAGTACTTC. Translated, it gives CASSQEINYEQYF.

To note about this clonotype: This could be a read error, since a much larger clone is one nucleotide away. V and J are TRBV12-3 or TRBV12-4 and TRBJ2-7, with unresolved D. V lost 6 bases and J 0 bases, leaving 9 bases between the germline ends. The CDR3 is 13 amino acids. The CDR3: CASRSRDSYEQYF. The CDR3 nucleotides are TGTGCCAGCAGAAGTAGGGACTCCTACGAGCAGTACTTC.

This clonotype was recorded a few times. The chain employs TRBV30 and TRBJ1-5; 8 nucleotides match TRBD1. Germline V CDR1 and CDR2: GTSNPN, SVGIG (reference sequence). This CDR3 has 14 residues. V dropped 1 base and J dropped 7; count of bases not matched to a gene: 6. The CDR3 DNA reads as TGTGCCTGGAGTGGCGGACAGGGTAGGCAGCCCCAGCATTTT. Translating gives CAWSGGQGRQPQHF.

Comments on this clonotype: One base away lies a much larger clone, so this may be a sequencing read error. This chain joins TRBV7-2 and TRBJ2-3, with D uncertain. Per germline, CDR1 SGHTA and CDR2 FQGNSA. The CDR3 covers 16 residues. Trimming removed 5 bases at V and 0 bases at J, with 15 bases between. Written as DNA, the CDR3 is TGTGCCAGCAGCCCATTCAAGGCAGCTAGCACAGATACGCAGTATTTT. This codes for CASSPFKAASTDTQYF.

On this clonotype itself: Germline and junction disagree at one end, which may indicate a read error. This chain links TRBV4-1 with TRBJ2-2; D not certain. The V gene's germline CDR1 is MGHRA and CDR2 YSYEKL. The CDR3 sequence is 16 residues long. The CDR3, as DNA: TGCGCCGGCAGCCAAGAAGCGCAGCTGAACACCGGGGAGCTGTTTTTT. This codes for CAGSQEAQLNTGELFF.

Of note for this clonotype: A single base separates this from a much larger clone, so it may be a read error. The CDR3 DNA is TGCAGCGTTGGTCTCCTCTTGGATACGCAGTATTTT. It codes for CSVGLLLDTQYF. The genes are TRBV29-1 and TRBJ2-3; D gene ambiguous. Germline CDR1 and CDR2: SQVTM and ANQGSEA. The CDR3 loop spans 12 amino acids. The V end lost 4 bases, the J end lost 6 bases, and 11 bases lay between the germline ends.

This clonotype has a handful of counts. The chain is built from TRBV20-1 and TRBJ2-7; D gene uncertain. Germline values: CDR1 DFQATT, CDR2 SNEGSKA (reference sequence). The CDR3 sequence is 10 residues long. Trimming removed 0 bases from V and 3 bases from J, with 0 bases in between. The CDR3 bases are TGCAGTGCTAGAGACTACGAGCAGTACTTC. It yields the protein CSARDYEQYF.

The V and J genes are TRBV12-3 or TRBV12-4 and TRBJ2-5; D possibly corresponds to TRBD2 (6 bases). V dropped 7 bases and J dropped 5 bases, with 8 bases sitting between them. The CDR3 length is 11 residues. CDR3 sequence reads: CASTGGETQYF. CDR3 coding DNA: TGTGCCAGCACTGGAGGGGAGACCCAGTACTTC.

This clonotype was counted ten times or more. The chain combines TRBV4-1 with TRBJ1-2; 9 nucleotides match TRBD1. The CDR3 runs to 13 residues. V was pared by 4 bases and J by 7 bases, with 4 bases of the junction left unmatched. Germline CDR1 is MGHRA and CDR2 is YSYEKL. CDR3 in amino acids: CASSPQGAIGYTF. The CDR3 DNA is TGCGCCAGCAGCCCACAGGGGGCGATTGGCTACACCTTC.

The chain links TRBV28 to TRBJ2-3, with 8 bases fitting TRBD1. This CDR3 has 14 residues. CDR1 is MDHEN, CDR2 SYDVKM, per germline. V dropped 8 bases and J dropped 3; count of bases not matched to a gene: 7. CDR3 sequence reads: CASATGVGTDTQYF. The DNA for the CDR3 is TGTGCCAGCGCGACAGGGGTAGGAACAGATACGCAGTATTTT.

This chain connects TRBV11-2 to TRBJ1-1; 7 bases align to TRBD1. Germline V gives CDR1 SGHAT, CDR2 FQNNGV. The trim removed 6 bases at V and 5 bases at J, leaving 9 bases unmatched. CDR3 length equals 14 residues. The CDR3: CASRRQGWETEAFF. The DNA for the CDR3 is TGTGCCAGCAGGCGACAGGGTTGGGAGACTGAAGCTTTCTTT.

This clonotype was counted ten times or more. The chain recombines TRBV3-1 with TRBJ1-5, with a possible D match to TRBD1 (6 bases). Germline V gene lookup returns CDR1 LGHDT and CDR2 YNNKEL (reference sequence). The CDR3 consists of 15 residues. V gave up 1 base and J gave up 3 bases, with 10 bases separating them. CDR3 residues: CASSQVSGDNQPQHF. CDR3 DNA sequence: TGTGCCAGCAGCCAAGTTTCAGGGGACAATCAGCCCCAGCATTTT.

As for this clonotype: Being one base from a much bigger clone, this may be a read error. The J gene is TRBJ2-1, the V gene TRBV24-1, with unresolved D. Germline CDR1 reads KGHDR; CDR2 reads SFDVKD. The CDR3 length is 13 residues. Trimming left V 6 bases short and J 4 bases short, with 9 bases between. The CDR3 sequence is CATSRNGYNEQFF. CDR3 in DNA: TGTGCCACCAGTCGAAACGGGTACAATGAGCAGTTCTTC.

In the case of this clonotype: Just one base apart from a much larger clone, this may be a read error. The chain recombines TRBV30 with TRBJ1-1; no definite D call. V was trimmed by 2 bases and J by 6 bases, leaving 19 bases between them. Germline V CDR1 and CDR2: GTSNPN, SVGIG (reference sequence). The CDR3 contains 15 residues. CDR3 sequence: CAWSSGSRNPPEAFF. The CDR3 region has the DNA TGTGCCTGGAGTTCCGGTAGCAGGAACCCACCTGAAGCTTTCTTT.

This clonotype came up many times. The V gene is TRBV29-1, the J gene TRBJ1-1; a weak D match, TRBD1 (5 bases). The CDR3 sequence is 13 residues long. Germline CDR1 SQVTM, CDR2 ANQGSEA. The germline V and J ends were trimmed by 6 bases and 0 bases, with 11 bases remaining between them. The CDR3 loop is CSVDSFLNTEAFF. The DNA of the CDR3 is TGCAGCGTAGACAGCTTTTTGAACACTGAAGCTTTCTTT.

The sample holds many counts of this clonotype. The chain is built from TRBV27 and TRBJ1-1, with D possibly matching TRBD1 (5 bases). This CDR3 has 13 amino acids. Trimming removed 5 bases from V and 5 bases from J, with 12 bases in between. In germline, CDR1 is MNHEY, CDR2 SMNVEV (reference sequence). DNA for the CDR3: TGTGCCAGCAGTCGGGGGGGAGGGACTGAAGCTTTCTTT. Its protein is CASSRGGGTEAFF.

Notes on this clonotype: Likely a read error: the CDR3 ends without its conserved phenylalanine or tryptophan. The chain recombines TRBV29-1 with TRBJ2-3, with D tentatively TRBD1 (6 bases). V lost 7 bases to trimming and J lost 0 bases, with 20 bases between them. This CDR3 comprises 16 residues. CDR1 and CDR2 from the germline V gene are SQVTM and ANQGSEA. Here the CDR3 DNA reads TGCAGCGCCGTTAGGACAGCGAAGGGGAGCACAGATACGCAGTATCCT. The encoded protein is CSAVRTAKGSTDTQYP.

With regard to this clonotype: This may stem from a read error, because a much larger clone lies one nucleotide away. The chain carries TRBV7-9 and TRBJ2-3; TRBD2 matches at 16 bases. The germline V gene has CDR1 SEHNR and CDR2 FQNEAQ (reference sequence). The CDR3 covers 19 residues. CDR3 amino acids: CASSFKGLAGGPGTGTQYF. CDR3 nucleotides: TGTGCCAGCAGCTTTAAGGGACTAGCGGGAGGGCCCGGCACAGGTACGCAGTATTTT.

The V and J genes are TRBV19 and TRBJ2-1; D might be TRBD2 (7 bases). V lost 3 bases and J 4 bases, leaving 13 bases between the germline ends. Per the germline V gene, CDR1 is LNHDA and CDR2 is SQIVND (reference sequence). CDR3 length: 15 amino acids. The DNA for the CDR3 is TGTGCCAGTAGTATTACGAGCGGGACATACAATGAGCAGTTCTTC. Translating it yields CASSITSGTYNEQFF.

This clonotype was counted at least ten times. The J gene is TRBJ2-7, the V gene TRBV5-1; possible D gene TRBD1, 5 bases. Germline CDR1 reads SGHRS; CDR2 reads YFSETQ. Trimming cost V 0 bases and J 5 bases, with 12 bases left between them. This CDR3 contains 14 residues. CDR3 protein: CASSLGQGLNEQYF. CDR3 DNA sequence: TGCGCCAGCAGCTTGGGGCAGGGTCTAAACGAGCAGTACTTC.

The chain uses TRBV10-2 and TRBJ2-3; 13 nucleotides line up with TRBD2. V shed 7 bases and J 4 bases; nucleotides not matched to a gene: 8. The CDR3 contains 16 residues. CDR1 is WSHSY and CDR2 is SAAADI in the germline V gene. CDR3 sequence: CASKLAGGPMADTQYF. CDR3 nucleotide sequence: TGCGCCAGCAAACTAGCGGGGGGGCCCATGGCAGATACGCAGTATTTT.

This clonotype was counted a few times. The chain joins TRBV27 to TRBJ2-1; 11 positions match TRBD1. Germline CDR1 MNHEY, CDR2 SMNVEV (reference sequence). Germline trimming cut 4 bases from V and 6 bases from J; bases unmatched to any gene: 5. The CDR3 covers 15 residues. The CDR3 DNA is TGTGCCAGCAGTTCTAACGGACAGGGGGCCAATGAGCAGTTCTTC. This sequence encodes CASSSNGQGANEQFF.

V gene TRBV12-3 or TRBV12-4 combines with J gene TRBJ2-7; perhaps TRBD1 as D (6 bases). The ends were cut back, 5 bases at V and 0 bases at J, with 14 bases in the middle. There are 15 residues in the CDR3. The CDR3 reads CASSGFRGSSYEQYF. The CDR3 bases are TGTGCCAGCAGTGGTTTTAGGGGGAGCTCCTACGAGCAGTACTTC.

This clonotype was seen once. A much more abundant neighbour one base away suggests this may be a read error. The V gene is TRBV20-1, the J gene TRBJ2-7, with D perhaps given as TRBD1 or TRBD2 (6 bases each). The V and J ends lost 6 bases and 4 bases respectively, with 16 bases between them. Germline V gives CDR1 DFQATT, CDR2 SNEGSKA (reference sequence). The CDR3 has 13 residues. The CDR3 region is CSAHSGEEYEQYF. The CDR3 nucleotides are TGCAGTGCACATTCAGGGGAGGAGTACGAGCAGTACTTC.

This clonotype was found a few times. The V call is TRBV28, the J call TRBJ2-5, with a possible D match to TRBD1 (8 bases). This CDR3 comprises 15 residues. The V gene lost 4 bases and the J gene lost 5 bases, with 17 bases spanning the gap. CDR1 and CDR2 (germline): MDHEN, SYDVKM. Here the CDR3 reads CASSSYRGGRETQYF. The CDR3 region has the DNA TGTGCCAGCAGTTCCTACAGGGGGGGGAGGGAGACCCAGTACTTC.

With regard to this clonotype: It may be a read error: a sequence one base away is much more abundant. It is likely a read error, because the conserved phenylalanine at the end of the CDR3 is missing. The chain couples TRBV14 to TRBJ2-3; 8 positions match TRBD1. V trimming: 4 bases; J trimming: 8 bases; junction bases outside the gene matches: 2. The CDR3 sequence is 12 residues long. Germline-derived CDR1 and CDR2 are SGHDN and FVKESK. This CDR3 is CASSPGGATQYL. The CDR3 DNA reads TGTGCCAGCAGCCCAGGGGGCGCTACGCAGTATCTT.